This T cell receptor (beta chain) was found in a study of blood T cell repertoires in COVID-19. In the study overall: The United States, Italy and Spain supplied acute and convalescent COVID-19 samples. T cells, B-cell-depleted T cells, or PBMCs supplied cDNA or gDNA.

Per the germline V gene, CDR1 is MDHEN and CDR2 is SYDVKM. The CDR3 length is 13 residues. Losses at the gene ends were 6 bases for V and 7 bases for J; bases not matched to a gene: 2. Original handling: Amplification from reference gene primers served as the basis for estimated nucleated cell counts. The method was immunoSEQ multiplex PCR; TCRdb's version includes in-frame clones alone and lacks a portion of them. The V and J calls and clone size were taken over from that table, and D and trimming were inferred from the DNA. The sample contains approximately 74,000 clones, approximately 90% of which appear only once.

The chain is built from TRBV28 and TRBJ1-6, with TRBD1 matching over 8 bases. The TCR was taken from a woman aged 55-69 years with active COVID-19. Sequenced: peripheral blood. CDR3 protein: CASSYRGNSPLHF. The CDR3 nucleotides read TGTGCCAGCAGCTACAGGGGGAATTCACCCCTCCACTTT.